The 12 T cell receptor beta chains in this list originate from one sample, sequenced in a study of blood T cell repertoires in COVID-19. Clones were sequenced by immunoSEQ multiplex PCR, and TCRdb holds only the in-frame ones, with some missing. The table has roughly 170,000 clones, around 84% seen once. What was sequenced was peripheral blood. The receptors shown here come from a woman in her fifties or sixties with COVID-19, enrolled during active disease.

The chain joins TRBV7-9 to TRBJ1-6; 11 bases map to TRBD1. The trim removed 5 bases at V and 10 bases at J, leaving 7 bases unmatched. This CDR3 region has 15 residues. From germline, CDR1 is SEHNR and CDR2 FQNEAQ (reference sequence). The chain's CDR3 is CASSPIGTGGSPLHF. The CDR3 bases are TGTGCCAGCAGCCCCATTGGGACAGGGGGATCACCCCTCCACTTT.

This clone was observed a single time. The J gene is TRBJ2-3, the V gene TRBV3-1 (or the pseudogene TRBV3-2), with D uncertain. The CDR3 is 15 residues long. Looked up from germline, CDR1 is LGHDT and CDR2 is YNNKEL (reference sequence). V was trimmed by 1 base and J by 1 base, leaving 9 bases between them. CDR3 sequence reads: CASSQGPLGTDTQYF. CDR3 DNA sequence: TGTGCCAGCAGCCAAGGTCCCCTAGGCACAGATACGCAGTATTTT.

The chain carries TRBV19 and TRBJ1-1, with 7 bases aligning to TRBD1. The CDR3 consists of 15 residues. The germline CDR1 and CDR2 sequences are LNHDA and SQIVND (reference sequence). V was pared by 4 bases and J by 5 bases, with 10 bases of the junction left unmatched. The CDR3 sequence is CASSNNRGLGTEAFF. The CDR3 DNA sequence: TGTGCCAGTAGTAACAACAGGGGCTTAGGGACTGAAGCTTTCTTT.

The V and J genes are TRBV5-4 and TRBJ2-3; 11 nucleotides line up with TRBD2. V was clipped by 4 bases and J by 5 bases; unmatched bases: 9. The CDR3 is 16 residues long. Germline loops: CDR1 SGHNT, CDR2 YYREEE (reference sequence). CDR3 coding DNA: TGTGCCAGCAGCCCCGGACTAGCGGGCGCTCGAGATACGCAGTATTTT. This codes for CASSPGLAGARDTQYF.

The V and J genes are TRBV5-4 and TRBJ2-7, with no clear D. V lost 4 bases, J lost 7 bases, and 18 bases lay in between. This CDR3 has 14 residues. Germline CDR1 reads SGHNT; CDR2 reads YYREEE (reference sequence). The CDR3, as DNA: TGTGCCAGCAGCGCCGACGGGTCGATGTGGGAGCAGTACTTC. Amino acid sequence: CASSADGSMWEQYF. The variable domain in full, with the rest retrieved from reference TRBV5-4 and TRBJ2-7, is ETGVTQSPTHLIKTRGQQVTLRCSSQSGHNTVSWYQQALGQGPQFIFQYYREEENGRGNFPPRFSGLQFPNYSSELNVNALELDDSALYLCASSADGSMWEQYFGPGTRLTVT.

Here the CDR3 DNA reads TGTGCCACCAGTGATCTAACCGGGACAGATTATAGCAATCAGCCCCAGCATTTT. This gives the protein CATSDLTGTDYSNQPQHF. This sequence joins TRBV24-1 and TRBJ1-5; 7 nucleotides agree with TRBD1. Germline CDR1 reads KGHDR; CDR2 reads SFDVKD. CDR3 length: 18 amino acids. V dropped 3 bases and J dropped 0; count of bases not matched to a gene: 10.

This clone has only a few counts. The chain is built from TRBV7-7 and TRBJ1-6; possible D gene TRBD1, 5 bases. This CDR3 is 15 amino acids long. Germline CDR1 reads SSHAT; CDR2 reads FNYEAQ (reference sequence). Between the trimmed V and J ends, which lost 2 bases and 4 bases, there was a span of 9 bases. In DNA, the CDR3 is TGTGCCAGCAGCTTAACAGACAGTTATAATTCACCCCTCCACTTT. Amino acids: CASSLTDSYNSPLHF.

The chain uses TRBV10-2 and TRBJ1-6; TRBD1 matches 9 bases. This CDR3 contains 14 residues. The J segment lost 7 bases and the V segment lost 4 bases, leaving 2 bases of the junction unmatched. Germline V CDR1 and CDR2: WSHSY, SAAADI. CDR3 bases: TGCGCCAGCAGTGGGACAGGGGACAATTCACCCCTCCACTTT. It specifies CASSGTGDNSPLHF.

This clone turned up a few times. The CDR3 sequence: CATGGRKNTGELFF. CDR3 coding DNA: TGTGCCACCGGGGGACGAAAGAACACCGGGGAGCTGTTTTTT. This chain links TRBV19 with TRBJ2-2; the D gene is possibly TRBD2 (6 bases). V shed 10 bases and J shed 1 base, with 13 bases lying between them. Germline V lookup: CDR1 LNHDA, CDR2 SQIVND (reference sequence). The CDR3 loop spans 14 amino acids.

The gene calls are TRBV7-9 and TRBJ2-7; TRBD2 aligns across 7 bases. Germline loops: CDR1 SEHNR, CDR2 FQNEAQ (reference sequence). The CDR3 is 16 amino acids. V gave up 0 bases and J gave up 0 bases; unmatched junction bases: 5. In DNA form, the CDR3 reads TGTGCCAGCAGCTTAGCGGTCCGCGGGAGCTCCTACGAGCAGTACTTC. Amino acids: CASSLAVRGSSYEQYF.

CDR3 loop: CATSASAGASGGGTDTQYF. The CDR3 coding sequence is TGTGCCACCAGTGCCTCGGCGGGGGCTAGCGGGGGGGGCACAGATACGCAGTATTTT. V is TRBV24-1 and J is TRBJ2-3; 12 bases map to TRBD2. The CDR3 sequence is 19 residues long. CDR1 and CDR2 (germline): KGHDR, SFDVKD. The V and J ends lost 5 bases and 1 base, in that order; junction bases with no gene match: 12.

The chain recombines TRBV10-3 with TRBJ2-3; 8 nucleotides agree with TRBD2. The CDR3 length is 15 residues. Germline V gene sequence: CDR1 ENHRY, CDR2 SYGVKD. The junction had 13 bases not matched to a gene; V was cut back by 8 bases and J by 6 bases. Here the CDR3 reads CAIAGQGGGLDTQYF. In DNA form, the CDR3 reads TGTGCCATCGCGGGTCAGGGCGGGGGGTTGGATACGCAGTATTTT.